This passage covers 18 T cell receptor beta chains from one sample sequenced in a study of T cells expressing NK-cell markers. TCRdb re-called the 5' RACE reads; one entry per CDR3 protein, DNA not given. The sample includes a few hundred thousand distinct CDR3 sequences. Sequenced sample: blood T cells: a sorted CD56 or NKG2C T cell subset, CD4+ or CD8+ T cells, or bulk PBMC T cells (not recorded which). Every receptor here comes from a young man in good health.

The chain links TRBV7-2 to TRBJ1-2; TCRdb lists TRBD1, though no DNA is available to test this call. Germline loops: CDR1 SGHTA, CDR2 FQGNSA. The CDR3 has 15 residues. CDR3 residues: CASSFMQGLEYGYTF.

V usage is TRBV18 and J usage is TRBJ1-1; TCRdb proposes TRBD1, but this gene call is untestable without DNA. This CDR3 is built from 16 residues. In germline, CDR1 is KGHSH, CDR2 LQKENI. The CDR3 is CASSPSGQVGNTEAFF. Looking up the rest from reference TRBV18 and TRBJ1-1 gives the full variable domain: NAGVMQNPRHLVRRRGQEARLRCSPMKGHSHVYWYRQLPEEGLKFMVYLQKENIIDESGMPKERFSAEFPKEGPSILRIQQVVRGDSAAYFCASSPSGQVGNTEAFFGQGTRLTVV.

The gene calls are TRBV20-1 and TRBJ2-3; TCRdb lists TRBD1, though no DNA is available to test this call. Germline assignment: CDR1 DFQATT and CDR2 SNEGSKA (reference sequence). The CDR3 runs 14 residues. CDR3 residues: CSARDRGGIDTQYF.

The chain recombines TRBV12-3 or TRBV12-4 with TRBJ2-5; TCRdb picks TRBD1, but there is no DNA to check that call. This CDR3 has 14 amino acids. Here the CDR3 reads CASSTTRGRETQYF.

The genes are TRBV29-1 and TRBJ2-1; no DNA is available, so the TRBD1 call from TCRdb remains unchecked. CDR3 length: 14 amino acids. Germline CDR1 and CDR2: SQVTM and ANQGSEA. CDR3 amino acids: CSVEGDGPYNEQFF.

The rearrangement uses TRBV29-1 and TRBJ2-1; with no DNA, the TCRdb D assignment of TRBD1 cannot be verified. CDR3 size: 13 residues. Per the germline V gene, CDR1 is SQVTM and CDR2 is ANQGSEA. CDR3 sequence reads: CSVELDRGPEQFF.

The chain employs TRBV7-9 and TRBJ2-1; TCRdb selects TRBD2, and the lack of DNA leaves this call unchecked. CDR1 and CDR2 from the germline V gene are SEHNR and FQNEAQ (reference sequence). The CDR3 totals 13 residues. This chain's CDR3 is CASVQAGGSSKFF.

The V call is TRBV7-8, the J call TRBJ2-7; the D gene TCRdb calls, TRBD1, cannot be checked with no DNA. Germline V CDR1 and CDR2: SGHVS, FQNEAQ. The CDR3 extends over 14 amino acids. CDR3 protein: CASSSRGNLYEQYF.

The chain uses TRBV12-3 or TRBV12-4 and TRBJ2-7; TCRdb reports TRBD1, a call that lacks DNA to check it against. The CDR3 contains 14 residues. The CDR3 is CASRNRDMISEQYF.

V and J are TRBV27 and TRBJ2-2; TCRdb designates TRBD2, a call that cannot be tested without DNA. The CDR3 is 17 residues long. In germline, CDR1 is MNHEY, CDR2 SMNVEV (reference sequence). CDR3 sequence: CASSLLAGAGGTGELFF.

The chain uses TRBV4-1 and TRBJ2-1; the D gene TCRdb calls, TRBD1, cannot be checked with no DNA. Germline CDR1 MGHRA, CDR2 YSYEKL. CDR3 size: 14 residues. The CDR3 here is CASSLGRQHNEQFF.

This chain connects TRBV20-1 to TRBJ1-2; TCRdb reports TRBD1, a call that lacks DNA to check it against. CDR1 is DFQATT, CDR2 SNEGSKA, per germline (reference sequence). CDR3 length: 13 residues. The CDR3 protein is CSAQTTGDGGYTF.

The chain uses TRBV20-1 and TRBJ2-3. The CDR3 length is 12 residues. The germline V gene encodes CDR1 DFQATT and CDR2 SNEGSKA (reference sequence). CDR3 sequence: CSAREQVDTQYF.

This chain joins TRBV15 and TRBJ1-5. The CDR3 is made up of 15 amino acids. Germline lookup yields CDR1 LNHNV and CDR2 YYDKDF (reference sequence). CDR3 loop: CATSRVSRRNQPQHF.

V and J are TRBV5-5 and TRBJ2-3; TCRdb gives TRBD2 as the D gene, but with no DNA this cannot be confirmed. The CDR3 spans 16 residues. Germline assignment: CDR1 SGHKS and CDR2 YYEKEE (reference sequence). CDR3 in amino acids: CASSLSSGRMADTQYF.

This chain links TRBV9 with TRBJ1-1. Looked up from germline, CDR1 is SGDLS and CDR2 is YYNGEE. The CDR3 runs to 12 residues. This CDR3 reads CASSDSGAEAFF.

The CDR3: CASSLVMATNEQYF. The chain carries TRBV12-3 or TRBV12-4 and TRBJ2-7. The CDR3 is 14 residues long.

The chain couples TRBV12-3 or TRBV12-4 to TRBJ2-3; no DNA is available, so the TRBD2 call from TCRdb remains unchecked. The CDR3 sequence is 14 residues long. This CDR3 reads CASSSSGGTDTQYF.